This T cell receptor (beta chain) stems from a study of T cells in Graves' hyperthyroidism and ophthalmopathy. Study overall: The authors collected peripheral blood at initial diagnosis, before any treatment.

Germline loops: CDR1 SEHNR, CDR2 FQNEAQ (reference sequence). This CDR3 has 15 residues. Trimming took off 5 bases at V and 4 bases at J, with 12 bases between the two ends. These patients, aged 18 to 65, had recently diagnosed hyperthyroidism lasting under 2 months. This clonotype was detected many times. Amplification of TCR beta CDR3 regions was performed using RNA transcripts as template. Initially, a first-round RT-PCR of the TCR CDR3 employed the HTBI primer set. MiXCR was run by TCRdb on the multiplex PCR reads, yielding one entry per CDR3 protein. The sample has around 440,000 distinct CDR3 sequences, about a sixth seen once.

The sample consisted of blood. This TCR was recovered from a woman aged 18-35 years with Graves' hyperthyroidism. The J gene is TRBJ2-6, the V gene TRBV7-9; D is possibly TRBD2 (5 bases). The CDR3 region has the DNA TGTGCCAGCAGCCCGAGGGTGCTCGGGGCCAACGTCCTGACTTTC. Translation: CASSPRVLGANVLTF.